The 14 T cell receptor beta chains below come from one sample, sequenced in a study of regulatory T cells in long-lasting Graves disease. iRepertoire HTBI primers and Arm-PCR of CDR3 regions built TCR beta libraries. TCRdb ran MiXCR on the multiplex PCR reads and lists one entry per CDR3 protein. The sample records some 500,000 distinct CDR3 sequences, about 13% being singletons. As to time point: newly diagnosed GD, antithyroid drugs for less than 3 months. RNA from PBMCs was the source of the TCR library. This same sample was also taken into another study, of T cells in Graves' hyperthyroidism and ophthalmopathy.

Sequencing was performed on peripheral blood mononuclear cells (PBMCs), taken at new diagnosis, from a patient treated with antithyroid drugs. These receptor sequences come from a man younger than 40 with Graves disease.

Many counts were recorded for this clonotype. For the CDR3, the DNA is TGTGCCAGCTCGCCTCAGGGGGCGCAGTATTCACCCCTCCACTTT. It translates to CASSPQGAQYSPLHF. The rearrangement uses TRBV18 and TRBJ1-6, with 8 positions matching TRBD1. The CDR3 sequence is 15 residues long. The J segment lost 8 bases and the V segment lost 6 bases, leaving 9 bases of the junction unmatched. Germline assignment: CDR1 KGHSH and CDR2 LQKENI.

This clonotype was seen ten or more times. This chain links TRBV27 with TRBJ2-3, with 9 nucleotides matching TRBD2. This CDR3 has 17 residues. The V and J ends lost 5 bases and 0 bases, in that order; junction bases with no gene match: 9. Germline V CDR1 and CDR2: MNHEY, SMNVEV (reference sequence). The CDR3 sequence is CASSPTSGVFSTDTQYF. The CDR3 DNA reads TGTGCCAGCAGTCCGACTAGCGGTGTCTTTAGCACAGATACGCAGTATTTT.

The CDR3 here is CASSRLAGGYADTQYF. The CDR3 DNA reads TGTGCCAGCAGCCGATTAGCGGGAGGTTACGCAGATACGCAGTATTTT. The J gene is TRBJ2-3, the V gene TRBV5-6; 10 bases are a match to TRBD2. Germline V gives CDR1 SGHDT, CDR2 YYEEEE. The CDR3 spans 16 residues. V shed 4 bases and J 4 bases; nucleotides not matched to a gene: 9. Supplemented by reference TRBV5-6 and TRBJ2-3, the full variable domain reads DAGVTQSPTHLIKTRGQQVTLRCSPKSGHDTVSWYQQALGQGPQFIFQYYEEEERQRGNFPDRFSGHQFPNYSSELNVNALLLGDSALYLCASSRLAGGYADTQYFGPGTRLTVL.

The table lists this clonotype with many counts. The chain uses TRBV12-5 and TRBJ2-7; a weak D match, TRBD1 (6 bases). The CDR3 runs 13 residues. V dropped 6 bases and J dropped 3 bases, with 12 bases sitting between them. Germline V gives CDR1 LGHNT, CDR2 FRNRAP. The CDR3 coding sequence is TGTGCTAGTGGCCTTGGACAGCTCTACGAGCAGTACTTC. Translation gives CASGLGQLYEQYF.

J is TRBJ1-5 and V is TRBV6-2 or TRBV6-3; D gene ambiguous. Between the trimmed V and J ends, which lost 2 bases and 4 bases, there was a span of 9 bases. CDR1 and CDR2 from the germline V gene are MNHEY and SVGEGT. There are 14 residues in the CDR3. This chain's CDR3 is CASSYGPGNQPQHF. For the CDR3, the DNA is TGTGCCAGCAGTTACGGGCCTGGGAATCAGCCCCAGCATTTT.

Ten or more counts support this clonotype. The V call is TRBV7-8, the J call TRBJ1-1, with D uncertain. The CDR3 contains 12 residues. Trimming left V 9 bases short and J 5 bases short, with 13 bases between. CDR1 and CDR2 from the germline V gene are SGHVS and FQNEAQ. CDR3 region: CASRTRGTEAFF. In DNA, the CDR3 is TGTGCCAGTCGGACCCGAGGTACTGAAGCTTTCTTT.

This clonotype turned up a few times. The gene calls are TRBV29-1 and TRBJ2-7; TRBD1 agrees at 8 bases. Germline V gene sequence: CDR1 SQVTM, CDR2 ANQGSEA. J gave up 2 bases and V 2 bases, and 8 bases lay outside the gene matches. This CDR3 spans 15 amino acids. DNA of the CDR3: TGCAGCGTTGAACAAGGACAGGGCCGTCCCTACGAGCAGTACTTC. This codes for CSVEQGQGRPYEQYF.

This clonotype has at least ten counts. The CDR3 reads CASSQDAGGAYF. The CDR3 coding sequence is TGTGCCAGCAGCCAAGATGCGGGAGGTGCGTACTTC. V is TRBV14 and J is TRBJ2-7; 8 nucleotides line up with TRBD2. Germline values: CDR1 SGHDN, CDR2 FVKESK. Trimming removed 0 bases from V and 12 bases from J; junction bases left unmatched: 4. The CDR3 contains 12 residues.

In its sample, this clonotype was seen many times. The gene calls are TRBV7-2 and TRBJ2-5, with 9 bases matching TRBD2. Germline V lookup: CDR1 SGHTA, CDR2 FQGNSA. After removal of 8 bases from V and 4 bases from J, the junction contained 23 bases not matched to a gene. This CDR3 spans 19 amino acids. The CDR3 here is CASRRRGDGTSLRGETQYF. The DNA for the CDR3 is TGTGCCAGCCGGAGACGGGGGGACGGGACTAGCCTTAGGGGAGAGACCCAGTACTTC.

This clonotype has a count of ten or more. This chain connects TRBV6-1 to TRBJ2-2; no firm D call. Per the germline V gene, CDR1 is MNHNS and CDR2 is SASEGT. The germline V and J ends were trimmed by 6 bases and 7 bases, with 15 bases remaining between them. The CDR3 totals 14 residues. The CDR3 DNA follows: TGTGCCAGCAGAACCGGCGACCTGGGCGGGGAGCTGTTTTTT. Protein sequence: CASRTGDLGGELFF.

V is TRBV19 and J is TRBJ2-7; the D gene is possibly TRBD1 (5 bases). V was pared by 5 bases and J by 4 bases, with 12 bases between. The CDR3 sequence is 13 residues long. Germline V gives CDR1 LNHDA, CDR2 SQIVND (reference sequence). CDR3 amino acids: CASSSTGDYEQYF. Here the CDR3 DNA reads TGTGCCAGTAGTTCCACAGGAGATTACGAGCAGTACTTC. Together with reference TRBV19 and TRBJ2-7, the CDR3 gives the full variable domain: DGGITQSPKYLFRKEGQNVTLSCEQNLNHDAMYWYRQDPGQGLRLIYYSQIVNDFQKGDIAEGYSVSREKKESFPLTVTSAQKNPTAFYLCASSSTGDYEQYFGPGTRLTVT.

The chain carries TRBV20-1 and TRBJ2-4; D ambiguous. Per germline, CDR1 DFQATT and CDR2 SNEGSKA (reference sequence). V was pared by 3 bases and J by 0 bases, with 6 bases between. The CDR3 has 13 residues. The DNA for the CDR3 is TGCAGTGCTAGTAAGATAGCCAAAAACATTCAGTACTTC. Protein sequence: CSASKIAKNIQYF.

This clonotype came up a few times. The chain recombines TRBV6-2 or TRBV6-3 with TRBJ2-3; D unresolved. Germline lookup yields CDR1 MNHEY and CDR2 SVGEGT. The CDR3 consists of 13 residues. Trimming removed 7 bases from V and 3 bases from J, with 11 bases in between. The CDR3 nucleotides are TGTGCCAGCACTCCGGAGATGACAGATACGCAGTATTTT. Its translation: CASTPEMTDTQYF.

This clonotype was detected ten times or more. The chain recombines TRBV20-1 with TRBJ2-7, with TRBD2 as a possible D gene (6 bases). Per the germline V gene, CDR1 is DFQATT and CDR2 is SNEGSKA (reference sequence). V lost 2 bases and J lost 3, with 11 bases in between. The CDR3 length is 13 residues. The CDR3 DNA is TGCAGTGCTAGACGGCGGGAATACTACGAGCAGTACTTC. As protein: CSARRREYYEQYF.